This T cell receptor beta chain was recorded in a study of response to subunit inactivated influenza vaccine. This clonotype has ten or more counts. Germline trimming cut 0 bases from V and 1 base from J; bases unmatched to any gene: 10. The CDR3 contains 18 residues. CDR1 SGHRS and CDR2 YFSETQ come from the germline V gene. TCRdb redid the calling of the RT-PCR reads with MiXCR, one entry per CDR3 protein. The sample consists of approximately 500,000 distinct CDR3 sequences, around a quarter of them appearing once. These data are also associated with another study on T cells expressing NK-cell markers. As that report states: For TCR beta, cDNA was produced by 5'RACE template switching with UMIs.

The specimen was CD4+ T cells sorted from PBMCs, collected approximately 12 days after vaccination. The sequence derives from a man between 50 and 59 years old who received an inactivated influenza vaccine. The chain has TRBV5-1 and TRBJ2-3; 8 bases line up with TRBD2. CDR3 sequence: CASSLETGLAGGTDTQYF. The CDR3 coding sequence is TGCGCCAGCAGCTTGGAGACTGGACTAGCCGGGGGCACAGATACGCAGTATTTT.